This T cell receptor (beta chain) was identified during a study of shared clonotypes between healthy human individuals (dated by TCRdb to 2020 to 2022). Regarding the study in general: A couple of women and a few men aged 18 to 49 years were included in the cohort. For each donor, three plates each were used for CD4 naive and CD4 memory, two plates were used for CD8 naive, and one plate was used for CD8 memory. To estimate repertoire size and how much clonotype sharing occurs between individuals, the study deeply sequenced the blood TCR repertoires of a handful of healthy adults. To increase sequencing depth and limit assay-specific biases, TCR repertoire library preparation and sequencing were carried out by different laboratories using diverse techniques. Each donor's leukapheresis produced roughly between roughly 0.85 and 10 billion PBMCs.

Per the germline V gene, LGHNT is the CDR1 and FRNRAP is the CDR2. V is clipped by 1 base and J by 9 bases, and the sequence between their germline boundaries is 22 bases long. Spanning cysteine to phenylalanine, the CDR3 consists of 17 amino acids. The entry retains the CDR3 DNA only, 51 bases that are in frame from base 1. TCR CDR3 regions were amplified from genomic DNA by multiplex PCR using the deep immunoSEQ assay. For each cell subset, the extracted genomic DNA was distributed evenly across all wells of several immunoSEQ 96-well plates, and each plate served as one replicate. Each replicate PCR for sorted subsets received roughly 0.2 ug genomic DNA, equal to 30,000 or so T cell genomes. The purified libraries were quantified using a Qubit 3.0 fluorometer, sized with a Bioanalyzer 2100, and then quantified again using the KAPA Library Quantification kit. Each immunoSEQ 96-well plate was sequenced on its own single-read 150-cycle Illumina NextSeq 550 flow cell. Regarding the original processing steps: Because only junctional sequences without quality scores were contained in the immunoSEQ output, filtering matching that applied to full-length reads could not be performed. To assign V/J genes and CDR3, sequences were annotated against IMGT germline references using PyIR, a Python wrapper for IgBLAST v1.9. Reads with weak V/J assignments (E-value above 1e-6), missing CDR3, stop codons, out-of-frame junctions, or ambiguous translated residues were removed. V3J clonotypes were defined as sequences sharing the same inferred V gene, J gene, and CDR3 amino acid sequence. To compute the percentage overlap between repertoires, the number of shared unique clonotypes was divided by the size of the smaller repertoire. Three approaches were used to assess repertoire richness: RTK rarefaction, the Chao1 estimator, and Recon v2.1 estimates of unobserved clonotypes. For all TCRbeta clonotypes obtained by the gDNA method from four donors, generation probabilities were computed with OLGA. TCRdb stores this immuneACCESS table with in-frame sequences only. Part of the clones is absent; in the studies checked, under half of the shortfall reflects unresolved V genes, and no reason is known for the rest. V and J calls and clone size follow that table, whereas D and trimming were derived from the DNA. The sample table records some 2 million clones; about 94% of these occur just once. Clones ranked in the top ten supply 1.2% of the sample.

What the study reported, not specific to this receptor: Across several donors, 5% to 6% of naive CD4, approximately 4% of naive CD8, about 2% of memory CD4, and 0.4% of memory CD8 clonotypes were shared. Naive subsets generally had larger estimated clonotype richness than memory subsets. Compared with non-shared clonotypes, clonotypes shared by all four sorted-subset donors had higher generation probabilities. The genetic and exposure-history diversity represented was limited by the small number of donors. Sampling was limited to blood, and TCR repertoires in tissue likely differ from TCR repertoires in blood. Pairwise subsampling led to the expectation that sequencing depth would affect the degree of clonotype sharing among donors. Rarefaction of sorted-subset datasets indicated incomplete sequencing despite the large sequencing depth.

CD8 naive samples were CD45RO-negative cells positively selected for CCR7, giving a CD45RA+CCR7+ population that excluded TemRA cells. Healthy HIV-negative adults with no recently reported acute infections or vaccinations were included as donors. Every donor was a Caucasian adult living in Nashville, Tennessee, USA. Blood was collected by leukapheresis, and PBMCs were isolated by Ficoll-Histopaque density gradient centrifugation and then cryopreserved in liquid nitrogen vapor phase. Analytical flow cytometry was used to check the purity and quantity of each magnetically sorted T cell population. Each sorted fraction had its genomic DNA isolated and then quantified by UV absorbance on a Nanodrop 2000c. Details on this clone: Its antigen is currently not known. Base qualities were left out, and no much larger clone turns up one base away.

The sequence joins TRBV12-5 to TRBJ2-1; TRBD2 is possibly the D segment (6 matching bases). The clonotype originates from a man between 18 and 29 years old in good health. Sequencing was done on a sample of naive CD8+ T cells sorted from blood. This sample's cell subset or site label indicates: CD45RA+CCR7+. The nucleotides are TGTGCTAGTGGTTTGGCTAGCGTCACCTCCTCCCCACTTGAGCAGTTCTTC. Its protein is CASGLASVTSSPLEQFF.